This entry concerns a single T cell receptor beta chain. Data came from immunoSEQ multiplex PCR; TCRdb stores just in-frame clones and leaves some out. The table has hundreds of thousands of clones, roughly 90% seen once. This CDR3 spans 14 amino acids. The germline V and J ends were trimmed by 0 bases and 2 bases, with 11 bases remaining between them. Germline CDR1 reads GTSNPN; CDR2 reads SVGIG (reference sequence). This entry belongs to a study of shared T cell receptors in the human thymus. These data are also associated with another study on human thymus T cells. Per that paper: The thymus was resected at corrective cardiac surgery. Related work showed strongly overlapping thymic repertoires across unrelated individuals.

This rearrangement joins TRBV30 to TRBJ2-7; D gene ambiguous. What was sequenced was thymocytes. This TCR was recovered from a boy younger than two with a congenital heart defect. For the CDR3, the DNA is TGTGCCTGGAGTGTAAGGAGCGAACCCTACGAGCAGTACTTC. Protein sequence: CAWSVRSEPYEQYF.